These 20 T cell receptor beta chains share one sample of origin, sequenced in a study of CD8+ T cells in alopecia areata. TCR sequencing used cDNA made by reverse transcription of extracted RNA. The assay was immunoSEQ multiplex PCR, and TCRdb's table has in-frame clones only and misses some. The sample has 200,000 to 250,000 clones; roughly two fifths are singletons. Treatment of the sample: oral pan-JAK inhibitor, 5-10 mg twice daily. The starting material was CD4+ T cells sorted from blood, obtained at week 34, from a patient treated with tofacitinib. The receptors here all came from a human donor with alopecia areata.

This clone came up a few times. The V and J genes are TRBV5-1 and TRBJ2-5, with D tentatively TRBD2 (5 bases). The CDR3 runs 16 residues. Germline CDR1 and CDR2: SGHRS and YFSETQ. V shed 2 bases and J shed 0 bases, with 14 bases lying between them. CDR3 DNA sequence: TGCGCCAGCAGCTTAGGACTCCAAGTGTACCAAGAGACCCAGTACTTC. Its translation is CASSLGLQVYQETQYF. Full variable domain (missing parts from reference TRBV5-1 and TRBJ2-5): KAGVTQTPRYLIKTRGQQVTLSCSPISGHRSVSWYQQTPGQGLQFLFEYFSETQRNKGNFPGRFSGRQFSNSRSEMNVSTLELGDSALYLCASSLGLQVYQETQYFGPGTRLLVL.

This clone was seen ten or more times. This rearrangement joins TRBV2 to TRBJ2-7; 10 nucleotides line up with TRBD1. The trim removed 7 bases at V and 1 base at J, leaving 10 bases unmatched. There are 16 residues in the CDR3. Germline V lookup: CDR1 SNHLY, CDR2 FYNNEI. In DNA form, the CDR3 reads TGTGCCAGCATCATGGACAGGGGGACTAGGTCCTACGAGCAGTACTTC. Translated: CASIMDRGTRSYEQYF.

This clone came up a few times. V usage is TRBV29-1 and J usage is TRBJ2-7; TRBD1 matches 7 bases. V was clipped by 7 bases and J by 4 bases; unmatched bases: 7. Germline V gene lookup returns CDR1 SQVTM and CDR2 ANQGSEA. The CDR3 is 12 amino acids. CDR3 loop: CSAGTELYEQYF. CDR3 bases: TGCAGCGCCGGGACAGAACTATACGAGCAGTACTTC.

The chain combines TRBV14 with TRBJ2-1, with D uncertain. Trimming cost V 7 bases and J 6 bases, with 16 bases left between them. The V gene's germline CDR1 is SGHDN and CDR2 FVKESK. The CDR3 totals 14 residues. CDR3 amino acids: CASTTMISPNEQFF. In DNA, the CDR3 is TGTGCCAGCACAACGATGATTTCCCCCAATGAGCAGTTCTTC. Full variable domain (remainder filled in from reference TRBV14 and TRBJ2-1): EAGVTQFPSHSVIEKGQTVTLRCDPISGHDNLYWYRRVMGKEIKFLLHFVKESKQDESGMPNNRFLAERTGGTYSTLKVQPAELEDSGVYFCASTTMISPNEQFFGPGTRLTVL.

The chain carries TRBV7-9 and TRBJ2-3; D perhaps matches TRBD1 (6 bases). This CDR3 is 15 amino acids long. V shed 5 bases and J shed 2 bases, with 14 bases lying between them. Germline values: CDR1 SEHNR, CDR2 FQNEAQ (reference sequence). This CDR3 is CASSQTGTTTDTQYF. In DNA form, the CDR3 reads TGTGCCAGCAGCCAAACCGGGACAACCACAGATACGCAGTATTTT.

This clone was observed a few times. CDR3 bases: TGTGCCAGTAGACGGGGAACTTATAGCAATCAGCCCCAGCATTTT. Protein: CASRRGTYSNQPQHF. The gene calls are TRBV19 and TRBJ1-5; D gene unclear. Germline values: CDR1 LNHDA, CDR2 SQIVND (reference sequence). The CDR3 consists of 15 residues. V gave up 6 bases and J gave up 0 bases, with 12 bases separating them.

This chain uses TRBV6-6 with TRBJ1-3; 7 nucleotides agree with TRBD1. After removal of 0 bases from V and 2 bases from J, the junction contained 4 bases not matched to a gene. Germline assignment: CDR1 MNHNY and CDR2 SVGAGI (reference sequence). There are 16 residues in the CDR3. The CDR3 protein is CASSYSGRGPGNTIYF. The CDR3 coding sequence is TGTGCCAGCAGTTACTCGGGGAGGGGGCCTGGAAACACCATATATTTT.

The table lists this clone with a few counts. This rearrangement joins TRBV14 to TRBJ2-2; D gene uncertain. The V end was cut by 0 bases, the J end by 0 bases, with 11 bases between. CDR3 length equals 17 residues. Germline V gene data show CDR1 as SGHDN and CDR2 as FVKESK. CDR3 sequence (DNA): TGTGCCAGCAGCCAAGATCTTTTAACAGCGAACACCGGGGAGCTGTTTTTT. This gives the protein CASSQDLLTANTGELFF.

This chain connects TRBV30 to TRBJ2-3, with 9 bases lining up with TRBD1. With V trimmed by 5 bases and J by 3 bases, 0 bases remained unmatched. CDR1 and CDR2 (germline): GTSNPN, SVGIG (reference sequence). The CDR3 covers 12 residues. The CDR3 is CAWGQGTDTQYF. CDR3 DNA sequence: TGTGCCTGGGGACAGGGGACAGATACGCAGTATTTT.

The count of this clone is one. The chain joins TRBV5-6 to TRBJ2-3, with TRBD2 matching 9 bases. This CDR3 region has 16 residues. J gave up 1 base and V 0 bases, and 3 bases lay outside the gene matches. Germline loops: CDR1 SGHDT, CDR2 YYEEEE. The CDR3 region is CASSLVAGGRTDTQYF. CDR3 sequence (DNA): TGTGCCAGCAGCTTGGTGGCGGGAGGGCGCACAGATACGCAGTATTTT. Variable domain in full (rest from reference TRBV5-6 and TRBJ2-3): DAGVTQSPTHLIKTRGQQVTLRCSPKSGHDTVSWYQQALGQGPQFIFQYYEEEERQRGNFPDRFSGHQFPNYSSELNVNALLLGDSALYLCASSLVAGGRTDTQYFGPGTRLTVL.

The chain carries TRBV30 and TRBJ1-6; D remains ambiguous. Germline CDR1 reads GTSNPN; CDR2 reads SVGIG (reference sequence). V lost 3 bases to trimming and J lost 6 bases, with 3 bases between them. There are 11 residues in the CDR3. CDR3 bases: TGTGCCTGGAGCGGTAATTCACCCCTCCACTTT. Translating gives CAWSGNSPLHF. The whole variable domain, remainder taken from reference TRBV30 and TRBJ1-6, is SQTIHQWPATLVQPVGSPLSLECTVEGTSNPNLYWYRQAAGRGLQLLFYSVGIGQISSEVPQNLSASRPQDRQFILSSKKLLLSDSGFYLCAWSGNSPLHFGNGTRLTVT.

This clone was counted only a few times. This chain links TRBV6-5 with TRBJ1-2; D remains unclear. V was clipped by 6 bases and J by 5 bases, with 13 bases between them. Germline CDR1 reads MNHEY; CDR2 reads SVGAGI. The CDR3 consists of 13 residues. The DNA for the CDR3 is TGTGCCAGCAGCCCGGACGGATTTTATGGCTACACCTTC. It translates to CASSPDGFYGYTF.

The chain links TRBV27 to TRBJ1-1; D may be TRBD1 (6 bases). The germline V gene has CDR1 MNHEY and CDR2 SMNVEV (reference sequence). Deletions cut 5 bases from V and 6 bases from J, with 22 bases between. The length of the CDR3 is 16 residues. The CDR3 bases are TGTGCCAGCAGTCCCGGGGGCAAATTCTCCGGATCTGAAGCTTTCTTT. Translating it yields CASSPGGKFSGSEAFF.

The gene calls are TRBV19 and TRBJ1-2; D is perhaps TRBD1 (6 bases). Per the germline V gene, CDR1 is LNHDA and CDR2 is SQIVND (reference sequence). CDR3 length: 14 residues. V was shortened by 9 bases and J by 4 bases, with 18 bases between the two germline ends. This chain's CDR3 is CASSPVGGIYGYTF. The DNA of the CDR3 is TGTGCCAGCAGCCCGGTGGGGGGCATCTATGGCTACACCTTC. Using reference TRBV19 and TRBJ1-2 for the parts outside the CDR3, the full variable domain is DGGITQSPKYLFRKEGQNVTLSCEQNLNHDAMYWYRQDPGQGLRLIYYSQIVNDFQKGDIAEGYSVSREKKESFPLTVTSAQKNPTAFYLCASSPVGGIYGYTFGSGTRLTVV.

The chain joins TRBV27 to TRBJ1-2; no definite D call. There are 15 residues in the CDR3. Germline-derived CDR1 and CDR2 are MNHEY and SMNVEV (reference sequence). Trimming shortened V by 4 bases and J by 4 bases, and 16 bases separated the two germline ends. CDR3 in amino acids: CASSSPALGSYGYTF. The CDR3, as DNA: TGTGCCAGCAGTTCCCCGGCCCTTGGGAGCTATGGCTACACCTTC.

The V call is TRBV6-6, the J call TRBJ1-5; weak D call: TRBD1 (5 bases). V lost 6 bases and J 2 bases, leaving 14 bases between the germline ends. The CDR3 runs 15 residues. Germline loops: CDR1 MNHNY, CDR2 SVGAGI (reference sequence). The chain's CDR3 is CASSLGGIGNQPQHF. The CDR3 DNA sequence: TGTGCCAGCAGCCTGGGGGGTATCGGCAATCAGCCCCAGCATTTT.

V usage is TRBV4-1 and J usage is TRBJ1-1; D perhaps matches TRBD1 (5 bases). The length of the CDR3 is 14 residues. Germline CDR1 and CDR2: MGHRA and YSYEKL. The V gene lost 9 bases and the J gene lost 1 base, with 15 bases spanning the gap. Here the CDR3 reads CASRSGSKNTEAFF. In DNA, the CDR3 is TGCGCCAGTCGATCAGGGTCCAAGAACACTGAAGCTTTCTTT.

The CDR3 DNA follows: TGTGCCAGCAGCAATAAGGGACCATCCACCGGGGAGCTGTTTTTT. As protein: CASSNKGPSTGELFF. The chain links TRBV2 to TRBJ2-2; D tentatively reads TRBD1 or TRBD2 (5 bases each). CDR3 length equals 15 residues. Germline-derived CDR1 and CDR2 are SNHLY and FYNNEI. V was shortened by 6 bases and J by 4 bases, with 15 bases between the two germline ends.

This clone was observed a handful of times. The rearrangement uses TRBV10-1 and TRBJ2-5; TRBD1 matches 9 bases. This CDR3 is 15 amino acids long. With 2 bases clipped from V and 2 bases from J, the junction kept 3 bases outside the gene matches. Germline values: CDR1 WNHNN, CDR2 SYGVQD (reference sequence). This chain's CDR3 is CASSEAGTGQETQYF. The CDR3 region has the DNA TGCGCCAGCAGTGAGGCCGGGACAGGGCAAGAGACCCAGTACTTC.

The sample holds a few counts of this clone. CDR3 sequence (DNA): TGTGCCATCAGGAGAATGGAGGAGGGTGAGCAGTTCTTC. Protein product: CAIRRMEEGEQFF. The J gene is TRBJ2-1, the V gene TRBV10-3; possibly TRBD2 for D (6 bases). The CDR3 loop spans 13 amino acids. V lost 6 bases, J lost 9 bases, and 15 bases lay in between. Germline values: CDR1 ENHRY, CDR2 SYGVKD.